This is a list of T cell receptor beta chains from one sample in a study of T cells in Graves' hyperthyroidism and ophthalmopathy. TCRdb called the multiplex PCR reads again in MiXCR, with one record for every CDR3 protein. The data hold hundreds of thousands of distinct CDR3 sequences, with 15% to 20% observed a single time. The sequenced material came from blood. Source of these receptors: a man in his forties with Graves' ophthalmopathy. Each CDR3 is given with its conserved first and last residue. The D gene is left open where the match is weak. Rows may omit the clone size; those that give it use once, few, many or a size class.

. | TRBJ2-1 | . | TRBV4-3 | TGCGCCAGCAGCCAAGATCGGGCGTTTGGAGATGAGCAGTTCTTC | CASSQDRAFGDEQFF
. | TRBJ1-2 | few | TRBV28 | TGTGCCAGCAGTTTACAAGGGATTTTATGGTATGGCTACACCTTC | CASSLQGILWYGYTF
. | TRBJ1-2 | . | TRBV30 | TGTGCCTGGAGTGAAGGAGGAAGGGGCTACACCTTC | CAWSEGGRGYTF
. | TRBJ1-2 | few | TRBV27 | TGTGCCAGCAGTTTATCGGGCTGGGTGGGGAACTATGGCTACACCTTC | CASSLSGWVGNYGYTF
. | TRBJ1-2 | many | TRBV11-2 | TGTGCCAGCAGCTTTGACAGGAATCTTAACTATGGCTACACCTTC | CASSFDRNLNYGYTF
. | TRBJ1-4 | . | TRBV10-3 | TGTGCCACCTCAGGGACGGGCAATGAAAAACTGTTTTTT | CATSGTGNEKLFF
. | TRBJ2-7 | many | TRBV20-1 | TGCAGTGCTTTACCTGATCTAGGACGTCGGTACTACGAGCAGTACTTC | CSALPDLGRRYYEQYF
. | TRBJ2-2 | many | TRBV2 | TGTGCCAGCCTCGGGCCAGGGATTGGCACCGGGGAGCTGTTTTTT | CASLGPGIGTGELFF
TRBD2 | TRBJ2-3 | few | TRBV9 | TGTGCCAGCAGCGTTTTTGGACTAGCGGTCACAGATACGCAGTATTTT | CASSVFGLAVTDTQYF
TRBD1 | TRBJ1-6 | few | TRBV11-2 | TGTGCCAGCAGGAGACAGGGGGCTAATTCACCCCTCCACTTT | CASRRQGANSPLHF
. | TRBJ2-1 | . | TRBV15 | TGTGCCACCAGCAGAGATTCCACCTACAATGAGCAGTTCTTC | CATSRDSTYNEQFF
. | TRBJ1-2 | . | TRBV10-2 | TGCGCCAGCAGTGAGTCGAATGGCTACACCTTC | CASSESNGYTF
. | TRBJ2-3 | . | TRBV11-2 | TGTGCCAGCAGCTTAGACAGGAAGTCAGATACGCAGTATTTT | CASSLDRKSDTQYF
TRBD2 | TRBJ2-3 | few | TRBV5-5 | TGTGCCAGCAGCTTGGACGTGACTAGCGGGAGTTTACGCCGAGGGGATACGCAGTATTTT | CASSLDVTSGSLRRGDTQYF
. | TRBJ2-3 | . | TRBV6-2/TRBV6-3 | TGTGCCAGCAGTTTCGGACTCGAAGCCGGGGGTACGCAGTATTTT | CASSFGLEAGGTQYF
TRBD1 | TRBJ2-7 | . | TRBV6-2/TRBV6-3 | TGTGCCACCCAAGACCCAGGGGGCGTTTATGGCGAGCAGTACTTC | CATQDPGGVYGEQYF
. | TRBJ1-5 | many | TRBV2 | TGTGCCAGCAGTGAAGTTACAGGTAGCAATCAGCCCCAGCATTTT | CASSEVTGSNQPQHF
. | TRBJ2-6 | . | TRBV27 | TGTGCCAGCACCCCAGGGGAATCTTCTGGGGCCAACGTCCTGACTTTC | CASTPGESSGANVLTF
. | TRBJ2-5 | many | TRBV28 | TGTGCCAGCAGTTCCCTTAGAGGGATCTACCAAGAGACCCAGTACTTC | CASSSLRGIYQETQYF
TRBD2 | TRBJ2-1 | many | TRBV30 | TGTGCCTGGAGTGTACCTAGCGGGGCGTACAATGAGCAGTTCTTC | CAWSVPSGAYNEQFF
TRBD2 | TRBJ2-1 | . | TRBV6-1 | TGTGCCAGCAGTCTCCTCGGGACTAGCGGGATAAATGAGCAGTTCTTC | CASSLLGTSGINEQFF
. | TRBJ2-7 | many | TRBV7-2 | TGTGCCAGCAGCCCCCGACTCGAGCAGTACTTC | CASSPRLEQYF
. | TRBJ1-3 | few | TRBV12-3/TRBV12-4 | TGTGCCAGCAGTTTAACGGCAGCGGGGGGAAACACCATATATTTT | CASSLTAAGGNTIYF
. | TRBJ2-7 | . | TRBV4-3 | TGCGCCAGCAGCCAAGATGGGGCGGGAACCACCTACGAGCAGTACTTC | CASSQDGAGTTYEQYF
. | TRBJ1-2 | . | TRBV14 | TGTGCCAGCAGCCAAGATAGAACTGGCTACACCTTC | CASSQDRTGYTF
TRBD2 | TRBJ2-2 | . | TRBV20-1 | TGCAGTGCTAGGACTAGCGGGAGGAAGAACACCGGGGAGCTGTTTTTT | CSARTSGRKNTGELFF
. | TRBJ2-7 | many | TRBV10-3 | TGTGCCATCAGTGAGTCGTGGGACGAGCAGTACTTC | CAISESWDEQYF
. | TRBJ2-4 | few | TRBV6-6 | TGTGCCAGCAGTTACTCGTCCAAAGCCAAAAACATTCAGTACTTC | CASSYSSKAKNIQYF
TRBD2 | TRBJ2-5 | few | TRBV7-2 | TGTGCCAGCAGCCGACTAGCAGCCCAGGAGACCCAGTACTTC | CASSRLAAQETQYF
. | TRBJ2-2 | once | TRBV9 | TGTGCCAGCAATGCGGGGGCCGTCGGGGAGCTGTTTTTT | CASNAGAVGELFF
. | TRBJ1-2 | many | TRBV2 | TGTGCCAGCAGTCGCCAGCGCGGGGGCCGCTATGGCTACACCTTC | CASSRQRGGRYGYTF
TRBD2 | TRBJ2-2 | . | TRBV12-3/TRBV12-4 | TGTGCCAGCAGTTTAGGGGGGGGTTTTAACACCGGGGAGCTGTTTTTT | CASSLGGGFNTGELFF
. | TRBJ1-1 | many | TRBV12-3/TRBV12-4 | TGTGCCAGCAGTACTGAAAAGGACACTGAAGCTTTCTTT | CASSTEKDTEAFF
. | TRBJ2-7 | . | TRBV7-9 | TGTGCCAGCAGTTTCACGGACGGGCTAGCTGACTCCTACGAGCAGTACTTC | CASSFTDGLADSYEQYF
. | TRBJ1-3 | . | TRBV12-3/TRBV12-4 | TGTGCCAGCAGTTCCTCCCGGGTGGGCAGGGAGAGGAACACCATATATTTT | CASSSSRVGRERNTIYF
. | TRBJ1-3 | . | TRBV20-1 | TGCAGTGCCCTGGAGGGGGCTGGAAACACCATATATTTT | CSALEGAGNTIYF
TRBD2 | TRBJ2-1 | . | TRBV6-1 | TGTGCCAGCAGCCCAGCGGGGGTGGGCGAGCAGTTCTTC | CASSPAGVGEQFF
. | TRBJ2-7 | few | TRBV11-2 | TGTGCCAGCAGGGCGGCAACCTACGAGCAGTACTTC | CASRAATYEQYF
. | TRBJ2-3 | few | TRBV4-3 | TGCGCCAGCAGCCAAGTAAAGACAGATACGCAGTATTTT | CASSQVKTDTQYF
. | TRBJ1-1 | . | TRBV6-2/TRBV6-3 | TGTGCCAGCAGTTACAGGCAGCAGGGAGGTGAAGCTTTCTTT | CASSYRQQGGEAFF